This TCR beta chain comes out of a study of blood T cell repertoires in COVID-19. Original processing notes: From reference gene primer amplification, estimates of nucleated cell counts were derived. The data were produced by immunoSEQ multiplex PCR, yet TCRdb's version contains in-frame clones alone and is incomplete. The DNA gave D and trimming, while V, J and clone size come from that table. The data contain approximately 75,000 clones, about 88% of them seen just once; the ten biggest clones take up 6.3%. The CDR3 runs to 14 residues. Unmatched junction bases numbered 6, after V lost 4 bases and J lost 4 bases. The germline V gene has CDR1 MNHEY and CDR2 SMNVEV (reference sequence). During active infection, Seattle patients enrolled and were then monitored through disease.

The sequence came from a man older than 75 with COVID-19, enrolled during active disease. This sequence joins TRBV27 and TRBJ1-1; 7 bases align to TRBD1. What was sequenced was peripheral blood. The CDR3 here is CASSSTGFFTEAFF. DNA of the CDR3: TGTGCCAGCAGTTCGACAGGGTTTTTCACTGAAGCTTTCTTT.